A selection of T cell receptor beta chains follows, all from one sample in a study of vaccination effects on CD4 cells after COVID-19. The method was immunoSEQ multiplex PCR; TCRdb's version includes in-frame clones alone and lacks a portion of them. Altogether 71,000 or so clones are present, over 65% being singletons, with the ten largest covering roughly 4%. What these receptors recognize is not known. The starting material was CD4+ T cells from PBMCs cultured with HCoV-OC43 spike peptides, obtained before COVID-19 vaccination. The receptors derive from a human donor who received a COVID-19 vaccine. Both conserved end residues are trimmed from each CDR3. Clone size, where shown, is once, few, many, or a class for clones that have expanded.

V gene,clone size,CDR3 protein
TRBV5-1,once,ASSYLTGPMNTEAF
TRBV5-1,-,ASSPLTASNYGYT
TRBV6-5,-,ASRRGGGTEAF
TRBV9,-,ASSVGDNEQF
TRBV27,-,ASSFLQGGRNTEAF
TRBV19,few,ASRKTGGSYNEQF
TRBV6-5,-,ANSTVAANTEAF
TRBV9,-,ASSVSQIVDTQY
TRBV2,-,ASRTGTGFPGGETQY
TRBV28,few,ASSDRGLSPLH
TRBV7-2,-,ASSRFFPAGGSGELF
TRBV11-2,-,ASSLSLPDTQY
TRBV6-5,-,ASSRLNYGYT
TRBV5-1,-,ASSLYGGYGYT
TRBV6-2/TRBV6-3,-,ASSYPDTGIISDTQY
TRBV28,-,ASSLPPGNTIY
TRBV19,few,ASRPRDRGYGYT
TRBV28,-,AINRGNSDGYT
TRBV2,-,ASNLQGGYGYT
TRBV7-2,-,ASSLSKYQPQH